The rows below give T cell receptor beta chains drawn from one sample of a study of blood T cells in healthy people across ages. TCRdb called the 5' RACE reads again in MiXCR, with one record for every CDR3 protein. The data hold around 1,800,000 distinct CDR3 sequences, with around 40% observed a single time. Sequencing was done on a sample of blood. These receptors were obtained from a human donor in good health. The CDR3 runs from the conserved cysteine through the conserved F or W. Clone sizes are given selectively: once, few, many, or a class where the clone is expanded.

>TRBJ2-7|few|TRBV29-1|14
CSVEGGRGSYEQYF
>TRBJ2-1|few|TRBV20-1|14
CSATERGGYNEQFF
>TRBJ2-1|few|TRBV5-1|17
CASSFSSGGDPYNEQFF
>TRBJ2-5|-|TRBV27|13
CASSLYVSETQYF
>TRBJ2-1|few|TRBV4-1|15
CASSIPAPGSNEQFF
>TRBJ1-6|-|TRBV12-3/TRBV12-4|14
CASSFNPRNSPLHF
>TRBJ2-3|once|TRBV6-2/TRBV6-3|13
CASLSGGRDTQYF
>TRBJ2-3|-|TRBV20-1|21
CSVFRTVFAKKGTLLTDTQYF
>TRBJ2-5|many|TRBV29-1|18
CSVASGGRSQTYQETQYF
>TRBJ2-1|few|TRBV20-1|11
CSATKGNEQFF
>TRBJ2-7|-|TRBV29-1|13
CSVLRDRANEQYF
>TRBJ1-1|-|TRBV29-1|13
CSGDRGQGTEAFF
>TRBJ1-2|-|TRBV4-3|15
CASSQDSDANYGYTF
>TRBJ2-4|-|TRBV7-9|12
CASPRPKNIQYF
>TRBJ2-1|-|TRBV7-2|16
CAGSLVAGHSYNEQFF
>TRBJ2-6|-|TRBV7-3|13
CASRDRGGDVLTF
>TRBJ1-2|-|TRBV25-1|14
CASSSYRVNYGYTF
>-|few|TRBV9|16
CASSGPSGGIQETQYF
>TRBJ1-5|-|TRBV2|13
CASTVGFNQPQHF
>TRBJ1-2|many|TRBV7-2|14
CASSLLNREYGYTF
>TRBJ2-5|-|TRBV20-1|13
CSARGTGIETQYF
>TRBJ2-1|many|TRBV29-1|14
CSVEVGGARNEQFF
>TRBJ2-1|few|TRBV7-9|17
CASTRGTSGGADNEQFF
>TRBJ2-7|-|TRBV7-9|15
CASSLEADSSYEQYF
>TRBJ2-1|-|TRBV21-1|14
CASSKEFQVTKGFF
>TRBJ2-3|few|TRBV20-1|16
CSARDSTSGGAYTQYF
>TRBJ2-3|-|TRBV5-1|13
CASSLAMDGTQYF
>TRBJ2-5|-|TRBV5-1|15
CASSLRDSHRETQYF
>TRBJ2-7|-|TRBV12-3/TRBV12-4|14
CASSPSYGSYEQYF
>TRBJ1-2|few|TRBV29-1|13
CSVRTGGVYGYTF
>TRBJ1-2|-|TRBV29-1|14
CSVEDWGGPEGYTF
>TRBJ1-2|-|TRBV20-1|12
CSAGGTGVRYTF
>TRBJ1-6|-|TRBV29-1|15
CSVDRLWGLNSPLHF
>TRBJ1-2|few|TRBV20-1|12
CSARQSGDGYTF
>TRBJ2-1|few|TRBV7-2|18
CASSSHQRAYRFYNEQFF
>TRBJ2-7|-|TRBV2|11
CASTFFYEQYF
>TRBJ1-1|-|TRBV11-1|15
CASGPRSQMNTEAFF
>-|-|TRBV5-1|14
CASSPGQGEDEQYF
>TRBJ2-7|many|TRBV5-6|18
CASSFLVTASGRAYEQYF
>TRBJ1-5|few|TRBV6-1|14
CASSDPLENQPQHF
>TRBJ2-7|few|TRBV10-3|15
CAISPGQVLKYEQYF
>-|-|TRBV5-1|14
CASSLTPLGETQYF
>TRBJ2-7|few|TRBV6-6|11
CASLGGDEQYF
>TRBJ2-5|once|TRBV7-8|15
CTSSTHRDGQETQYF